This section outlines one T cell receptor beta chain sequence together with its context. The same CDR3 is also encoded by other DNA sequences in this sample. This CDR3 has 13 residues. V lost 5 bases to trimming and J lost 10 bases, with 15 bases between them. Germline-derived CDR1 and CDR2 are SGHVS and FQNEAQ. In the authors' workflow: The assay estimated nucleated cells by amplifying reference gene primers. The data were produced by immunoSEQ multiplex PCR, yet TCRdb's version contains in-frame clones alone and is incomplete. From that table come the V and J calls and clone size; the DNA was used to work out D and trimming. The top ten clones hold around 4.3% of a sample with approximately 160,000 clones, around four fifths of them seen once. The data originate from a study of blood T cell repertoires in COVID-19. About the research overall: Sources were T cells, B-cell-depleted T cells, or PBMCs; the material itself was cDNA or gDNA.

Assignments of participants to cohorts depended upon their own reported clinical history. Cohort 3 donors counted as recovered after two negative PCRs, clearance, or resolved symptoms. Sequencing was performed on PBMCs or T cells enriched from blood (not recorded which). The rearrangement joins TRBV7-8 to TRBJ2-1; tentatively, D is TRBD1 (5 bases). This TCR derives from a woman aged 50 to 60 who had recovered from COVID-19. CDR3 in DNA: TGTGCCAGCAGCCTAGTTCAGGGTTGGGAGCAGTTCTTC. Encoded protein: CASSLVQGWEQFF.